This T cell receptor (beta chain) was sequenced in a study of blood T cell repertoires in COVID-19 (dated by TCRdb to about 2020). Regarding the complete study: ImmuneRACE Cohort 3 recovered participants were defined by two consecutive negative NP/OP PCR tests, healthcare professional clearance, or symptom resolution. Samples from collaborators originated in the United States, Italy and Spain and spanned both the acute and convalescent phases of COVID-19. The material from the prospective study consisted of cDNA or gDNA derived from T cells, B-cell-depleted T cells, or PBMCs. Deeply sampled blood TCRbeta repertoires from subjects exposed to, actively infected with, or recovered from COVID-19 were included in the dataset. The repertoires were made available in a free public database intended to serve as a resource for research on the immune response to SARS-CoV-2. The samples were drawn from two sources: the first 160 participants of the ongoing ImmuneRACE study, and some 1,300 subjects contributed by 6 global collaborators. Sample metadata almost always included a de-identified subject ID, COVID-19 status, age in years and sex. Where HLA class I and class II types were available, the types were taken from metadata supplied by the sample provider, not from assay-based typing. The investigation overall reported the following: Clinical and demographic metadata were provided uncurated, with the amount varying by source and participant.

TCRbeta CDR3 regions were amplified from genomic DNA by means of the immunoSEQ Assay, a bias-controlled multiplex PCR. Per the source publication's procedure: The number of nucleated cells in each sample was estimated by amplification of reference gene primers within the assay. To quantify the absolute abundance of each unique TCRbeta CDR3 rearrangement, sequence reads were collapsed and filtered. For each sample, productive Simpson clonality was calculated as the square root of Simpson's diversity index across productive rearrangements. The source is immuneACCESS, and TCRdb retained only in-frame sequences with V and J called. Part of the clones is not carried over; for the studies checked, unresolved V genes explain less than half of this, and the remainder is unexplained. V and J calls and clone size follow that table, whereas D and trimming were derived from the DNA. This sample is represented by hundreds of thousands of clones; roughly nine tenths of them were singletons. The ten largest make up approximately 2.8% of the sample.

On this clone: Its antigen is unknown. No base quality values were provided; no much bigger clone lies one nucleotide off.

Participants in the prospective study were enrolled through a virtual design, were aged about 18 to 100 years, and lived in 20 to 30 United States geographic areas. Cohort assignment in the prospective study relied on participant-reported clinical history from a screening survey and a study questionnaire. Each participant in the prospective study had whole blood, serum and a nasopharyngeal or oropharyngeal swab collected by mobile phlebotomists. Prospective study participants could optionally give additional blood draws and questionnaires over an approximately 2-month period. Prospective study blood samples were shipped either frozen or at room temperature before DNA extraction. Sequenced input: PBMCs or T cells enriched from blood (not recorded which). The sequence came from a woman aged 50 to 65 in a cohort exposed to, infected with or recovered from COVID-19 (not recorded which).

The nucleotide sequence is TGTGCCAGCAGTCCCGGCAGGGGCGGTACTGAAGCTTTCTTT. This codes for CASSPGRGGTEAFF. This receptor chain uses TRBV27 and TRBJ1-1, with a weak D call of TRBD1 (6 bases match). Trimming removed 5 bases from V and 5 bases from J, leaving 15 bases between the germline ends. Per the germline V gene (reference sequence), MNHEY is the CDR1 and SMNVEV is the CDR2. The CDR3 runs 14 residues from the cysteine to the phenylalanine. The CDR3 DNA has 42 bases and is translated from base 1.